Listed here are 4 T cell receptor beta chains from one sample, sequenced in a study of shared clonotypes between healthy human individuals. Some clones are missing from TCRdb's copy, which holds only in-frame ones; the method was immunoSEQ multiplex PCR. The sample records about 980,000 clones, 76% being singletons. Sequences were obtained from memory CD4+ T cells sorted from blood. The subset was: CD45RA-negative fraction. Receptors were obtained from a man younger than 30 in good health.

J is TRBJ2-2 and V is TRBV11-2; no definite D call. V lost 1 base and J lost 0, with 6 bases in between. Germline CDR1 is SGHAT and CDR2 is FQNNGV. CDR3 length: 15 residues. The CDR3 sequence: CASSLVSTNTGELFF. The CDR3 nucleotides read TGTGCCAGCAGCTTAGTCAGTACGAACACCGGGGAGCTGTTTTTT. Variable domain in full (rest from reference TRBV11-2 and TRBJ2-2): EAGVAQSPRYKIIEKRQSVAFWCNPISGHATLYWYQQILGQGPKLLIQFQNNGVVDDSQLPKDRFSAERLKGVDSTLKIQPAKLEDSAVYLCASSLVSTNTGELFFGEGSRLTVL.

V usage is TRBV18 and J usage is TRBJ1-4; no firm D call. The CDR3 is made up of 13 amino acids. Germline assignment: CDR1 KGHSH and CDR2 LQKENI. Trimming cost V 2 bases and J 8 bases, with 9 bases left between them. Here the CDR3 DNA reads TGTGCCAGCTCACCATGGGTTGAAGAAAAACTGTTTTTT. Residues: CASSPWVEEKLFF.

The count of this clone is one. The gene calls are TRBV6-5 and TRBJ2-3; 8 bases align to TRBD1. J was trimmed by 6 bases and V by 5 bases; bases with no gene match: 4. The CDR3 is made up of 13 amino acids. Germline V gives CDR1 MNHEY, CDR2 SVGAGI. Here the CDR3 DNA reads TGTGCCAGCAGTAGCAGGGGGCGGGATACGCAGTATTTT. The encoded protein is CASSSRGRDTQYF.

With respect to this clone: Other DNA sequences in this sample translate to the same CDR3. The V call is TRBV7-9, the J call TRBJ1-5; D remains unclear. Trimming removed 4 bases from V and 1 base from J, with 8 bases in between. Germline CDR1 and CDR2: SEHNR and FQNEAQ (reference sequence). The CDR3 contains 14 residues. The DNA for the CDR3 is TGTGCCAGCAGCTCCGACCTAAGCAATCAGCCCCAGCATTTT. Protein sequence: CASSSDLSNQPQHF.